This TCR beta chain derives from a study of STAT5B mutations in CD4+ large granular lymphocyte leukemia. General observations from the study: 8/27 top patient clones versus 2/35 control clones were TRBV06-family. Main leukemic clonotypes were patient-specific, but roughly 26% appeared at low frequency elsewhere.

V was pared by 4 bases and J by 6 bases, with 18 bases between. Germline-derived CDR1 and CDR2 are SGHAT and FQNNGV. The CDR3 loop spans 15 amino acids. Original data processing: Productive clonotypes were detectable down to 2.59 x 10-5 frequency. Measured with immunoSEQ multiplex PCR; TCRdb has only the in-frame clones, and not every one. That table is the source of V, J and clone size, and D and trimming were worked out from the DNA. The sample shows tens of thousands of clones, about 80% of them seen only once. A remark on this clone: What it binds is unknown.

J is TRBJ1-2 and V is TRBV11-2, with no clear D. This receptor was identified in a human donor in good health. Sequenced input: CD4+ T cells from blood buffy coats. The CDR3 protein is CASSYGPTVGHGYTF. CDR3 DNA sequence: TGTGCCAGCAGCTACGGGCCCACAGTAGGGCATGGCTACACCTTC.